This T cell receptor (beta chain) was captured in a study of technical replicates of blood from a handful of donors (TCRdb year 2017). Library preparation employed the immunoSEQ multiplex PCR assay. TCRdb took this table from immuneACCESS and kept in-frame rearrangements with V and J called. Such tables lack part of the clones; where checked against another copy, unresolved V genes explain under half of the gap, and the rest is unexplained. The table for this sample lists approximately 13,000 clones; about 80% of them were counted only once. The ten largest clones add up to over 9.5% of the sample. Turning to this clone: No antigen is known for it. No much larger clone exists at a distance of one base, and base qualities are not known.

Unmatched junction bases come to 6, with V trimmed by 5 bases and J by 0 bases. The CDR3, cysteine through phenylalanine, is 15 amino acids long. Of all the DNA, just the CDR3 is kept, 45 bases in frame from base 1. The germline V gene yields SGHRS for CDR1 and YFSETQ for CDR2. The source material was PBMCs. The sequence was collected from a human donor in good health. The chain uses TRBV5-1 and TRBJ2-7, with TRBD2 identical over 9 junction bases. The CDR3 loop reads CASRKSGGSSYEQYF. The DNA reads TGCGCCAGCAGAAAAAGCGGGGGGAGCTCCTACGAGCAGTACTTC.